The 8 T cell receptor beta chains in this list originate from one sample, sequenced in a study of blood T cell repertoires in COVID-19. Measured with immunoSEQ multiplex PCR; TCRdb has only the in-frame clones, and not every one. In the table there are over 350,000 clones, roughly 85% of which are singletons. Sequenced sample: PBMCs or T cells enriched from blood (not recorded which). The receptors come from a woman under 30 with acute COVID-19.

Comment on this clone: Other nucleotide sequences in the sample specify the same CDR3. This chain joins TRBV2 and TRBJ1-5; 9 bases align to TRBD1. The germline gives CDR1 SNHLY, CDR2 FYNNEI. V shed 4 bases and J 5 bases; nucleotides not matched to a gene: 3. The CDR3 is made up of 14 amino acids. The CDR3 spells CASSGQGGDQPQHF. The CDR3 DNA sequence: TGTGCCAGCAGTGGACAGGGGGGCGATCAGCCCCAGCATTTT.

The chain links TRBV4-1 to TRBJ2-7; weak D call: TRBD1 (6 bases). Germline lookup yields CDR1 MGHRA and CDR2 YSYEKL. CDR3 length: 14 residues. The ends were cut back, 1 base at V and 1 base at J, with 8 bases in the middle. DNA of the CDR3: TGCGCCAGCAGCCAAGCGCAGGGGTCCTACGAGCAGTACTTC. Translation: CASSQAQGSYEQYF.

The rearrangement joins TRBV3-1 (or the pseudogene TRBV3-2) to TRBJ2-2; perhaps TRBD2 as D (6 bases). This CDR3 contains 15 residues. Between the trimmed V and J ends, which lost 3 bases and 4 bases, there was a span of 12 bases. The germline V gene has CDR1 LGHDT and CDR2 YNNKEL (reference sequence). The CDR3 sequence: CASSHPPEGTGELFF. The DNA of the CDR3 is TGTGCCAGCAGCCACCCCCCGGAGGGCACCGGGGAGCTGTTTTTT.

The genes are TRBV27 and TRBJ1-1, with a possible D match to TRBD1 (6 bases). Per germline, CDR1 MNHEY and CDR2 SMNVEV (reference sequence). The V and J ends lost 2 bases and 4 bases respectively, with 11 bases between them. This CDR3 is 14 amino acids long. CDR3 nucleotide sequence: TGTGCCAGCAGTTTAAAACAGGGAGTCACTGAAGCTTTCTTT. Protein sequence: CASSLKQGVTEAFF.

V and J are TRBV11-1 and TRBJ1-1; 7 bases are a match to TRBD1. In germline, CDR1 is SGHAT, CDR2 FQDESV (reference sequence). This CDR3 has 16 residues. Unmatched junction bases numbered 11, after V lost 4 bases and J lost 3 bases. Here the CDR3 reads CASSSVPRQGYTEAFF. The CDR3 DNA reads as TGTGCCAGCAGCTCAGTTCCGCGACAGGGATACACTGAAGCTTTCTTT.

The V call is TRBV28, the J call TRBJ1-2; no reliable D call. Trimming took off 6 bases at V and 4 bases at J, with 21 bases between the two ends. Germline V gives CDR1 MDHEN, CDR2 SYDVKM. CDR3 length: 16 amino acids. DNA for the CDR3: TGTGCCAGCAGACTTAAGGTTTCGGGGTTAACCTATGGCTACACCTTC. Translated, it gives CASRLKVSGLTYGYTF.

This sequence joins TRBV6-5 and TRBJ2-7, with 11 bases that match TRBD1. CDR1 MNHEY and CDR2 SVGAGI come from the germline V gene. The CDR3 is 15 residues long. V lost 6 bases and J lost 6; bases outside the gene matches: 10. The CDR3 sequence is CASSLQGTGGLEQYF. In nucleotides, the CDR3 is TGTGCCAGCAGCCTCCAGGGGACAGGGGGTCTCGAGCAGTACTTC.

V and J are TRBV5-6 and TRBJ2-5; TRBD2 is a possible D gene (7 bases). The CDR3 consists of 14 residues. Deletions cut 2 bases from V and 4 bases from J, with 12 bases between. CDR1 and CDR2 (germline): SGHDT, YYEEEE. The DNA for the CDR3 is TGTGCCAGCAGCTTCCCAGGGGAGGGAGAGACCCAGTACTTC. Protein sequence: CASSFPGEGETQYF.